This TCR beta chain was identified during a study of cytotoxic CD8 clonotypes in ibrutinib-treated CLL. Regarding the study as a whole: Increased clonality at ibrutinib response gave way to a return toward baseline at progression.

A remark on this clone: What it binds is unknown.

TCRdb keeps only in-frame clones here, not all; method: immunoSEQ multiplex PCR. This table holds more than 200,000 clones, 70% found once. Germline V CDR1 and CDR2: ENHRY, SYGVKD. V lost 4 bases, J lost 7 bases, and 9 bases stayed unmatched. The CDR3 totals 15 residues. The chain is built from TRBV10-3 and TRBJ2-7; 11 nucleotides match TRBD2. The source of this sequence is a human donor with chronic lymphocytic leukemia. The sample in question was PBMCs, obtained after 24 months of ibrutinib treatment. The CDR3 sequence is CAISVLAGGPGEQYF. CDR3 nucleotides: TGTGCCATCAGTGTTTTAGCGGGAGGGCCAGGGGAGCAGTACTTC.